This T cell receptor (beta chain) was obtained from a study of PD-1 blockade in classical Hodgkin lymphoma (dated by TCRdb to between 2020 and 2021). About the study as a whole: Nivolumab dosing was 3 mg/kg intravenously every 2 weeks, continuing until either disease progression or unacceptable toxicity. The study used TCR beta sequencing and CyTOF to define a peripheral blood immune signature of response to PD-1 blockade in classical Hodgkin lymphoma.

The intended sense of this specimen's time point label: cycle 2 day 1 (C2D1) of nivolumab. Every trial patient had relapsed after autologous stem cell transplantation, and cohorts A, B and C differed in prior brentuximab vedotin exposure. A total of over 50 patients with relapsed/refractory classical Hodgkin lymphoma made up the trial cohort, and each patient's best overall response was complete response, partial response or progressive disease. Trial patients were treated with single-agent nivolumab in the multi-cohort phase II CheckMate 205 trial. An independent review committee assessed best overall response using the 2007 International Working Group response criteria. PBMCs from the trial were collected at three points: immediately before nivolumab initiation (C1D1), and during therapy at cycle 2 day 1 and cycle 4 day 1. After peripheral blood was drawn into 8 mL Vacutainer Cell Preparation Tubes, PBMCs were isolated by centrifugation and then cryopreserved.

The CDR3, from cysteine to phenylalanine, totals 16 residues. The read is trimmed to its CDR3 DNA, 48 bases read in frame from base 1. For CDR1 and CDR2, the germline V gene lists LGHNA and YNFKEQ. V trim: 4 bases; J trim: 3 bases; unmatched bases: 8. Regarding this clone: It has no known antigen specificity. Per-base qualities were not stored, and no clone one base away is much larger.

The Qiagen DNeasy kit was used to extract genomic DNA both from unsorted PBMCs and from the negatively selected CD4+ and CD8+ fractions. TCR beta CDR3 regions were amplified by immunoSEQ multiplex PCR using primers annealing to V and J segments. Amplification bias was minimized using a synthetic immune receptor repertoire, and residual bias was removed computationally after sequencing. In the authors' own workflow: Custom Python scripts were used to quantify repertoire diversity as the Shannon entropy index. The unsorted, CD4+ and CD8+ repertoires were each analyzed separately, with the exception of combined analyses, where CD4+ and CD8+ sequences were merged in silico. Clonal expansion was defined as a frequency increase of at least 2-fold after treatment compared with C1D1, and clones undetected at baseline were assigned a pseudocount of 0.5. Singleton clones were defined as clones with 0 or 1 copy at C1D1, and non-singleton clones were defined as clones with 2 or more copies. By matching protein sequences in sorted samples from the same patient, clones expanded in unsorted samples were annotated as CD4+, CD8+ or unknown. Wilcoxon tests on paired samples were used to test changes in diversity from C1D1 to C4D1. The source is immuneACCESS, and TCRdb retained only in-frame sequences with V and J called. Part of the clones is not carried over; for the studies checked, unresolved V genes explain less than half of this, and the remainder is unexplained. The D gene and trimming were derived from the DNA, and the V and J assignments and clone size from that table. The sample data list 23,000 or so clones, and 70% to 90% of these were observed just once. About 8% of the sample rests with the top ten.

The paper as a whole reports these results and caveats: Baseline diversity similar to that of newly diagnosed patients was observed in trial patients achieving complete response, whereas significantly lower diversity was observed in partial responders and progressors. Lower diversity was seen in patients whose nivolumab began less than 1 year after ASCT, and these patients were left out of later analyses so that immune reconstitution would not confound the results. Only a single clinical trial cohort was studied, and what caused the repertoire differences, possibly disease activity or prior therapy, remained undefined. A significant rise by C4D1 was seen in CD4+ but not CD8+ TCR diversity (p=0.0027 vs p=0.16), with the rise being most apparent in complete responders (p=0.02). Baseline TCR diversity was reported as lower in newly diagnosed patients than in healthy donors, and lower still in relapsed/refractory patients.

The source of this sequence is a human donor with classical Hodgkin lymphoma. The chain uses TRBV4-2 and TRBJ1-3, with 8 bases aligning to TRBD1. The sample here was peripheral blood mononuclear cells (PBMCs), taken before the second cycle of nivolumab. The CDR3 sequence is CASSLDAGGNGNTIYF. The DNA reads TGTGCCAGCAGCCTAGATGCAGGGGGCAATGGAAACACCATATATTTT.